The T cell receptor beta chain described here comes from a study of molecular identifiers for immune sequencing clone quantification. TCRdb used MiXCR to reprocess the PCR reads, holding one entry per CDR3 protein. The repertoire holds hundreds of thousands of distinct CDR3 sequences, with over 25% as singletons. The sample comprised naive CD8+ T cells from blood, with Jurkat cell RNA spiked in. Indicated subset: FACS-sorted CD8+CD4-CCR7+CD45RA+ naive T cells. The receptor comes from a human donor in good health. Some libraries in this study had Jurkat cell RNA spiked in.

CDR3 loop: CASSPYPEEHNSPLHF. The CDR3 nucleotides are TGTGCCAGCAGCCCATACCCCGAGGAGCATAATTCACCCCTCCACTTT. This chain connects TRBV11-2 to TRBJ1-6; D gene unclear. Germline loops: CDR1 SGHAT, CDR2 FQNNGV. The CDR3 contains 16 residues. V shed 5 bases and J shed 5 bases, with 16 bases lying between them.